A single sample is the source of the 10 T cell receptor beta chains below, sequenced in a study of blood T cell repertoires in COVID-19. Some clones are missing from TCRdb's copy, which holds only in-frame ones; the method was immunoSEQ multiplex PCR. This table has approximately 76,000 clones, 86% appearing once. Sequenced sample: peripheral blood. The receptors stem from a man older than 75 in a cohort sampled during active COVID-19.

This clone was recorded a few times. J is TRBJ1-2 and V is TRBV5-1; 11 nucleotides line up with TRBD1. Trimming at V came to 0 bases and at J to 6 bases, leaving 7 bases not matched to a gene. The germline V gene encodes CDR1 SGHRS and CDR2 YFSETQ. CDR3 length: 16 residues. The CDR3 sequence: CASSLASWTGGDGYTF. The CDR3 nucleotides read TGCGCCAGCAGCTTGGCGTCTTGGACAGGGGGCGATGGCTACACCTTC. The full variable domain, its missing parts supplied by reference TRBV5-1 and TRBJ1-2, is KAGVTQTPRYLIKTRGQQVTLSCSPISGHRSVSWYQQTPGQGLQFLFEYFSETQRNKGNFPGRFSGRQFSNSRSEMNVSTLELGDSALYLCASSLASWTGGDGYTFGSGTRLTVV.

The gene calls are TRBV6-2 or TRBV6-3 and TRBJ2-1; 10 bases map to TRBD2. The CDR3 has 17 residues. V dropped 2 bases and J dropped 5; count of bases not matched to a gene: 9. The germline V gene encodes CDR1 MNHEY and CDR2 SVGEGT. The CDR3 sequence: CASSYPLLAGLNNEQFF. CDR3 DNA: TGTGCCAGCAGTTACCCATTACTAGCGGGACTTAACAATGAGCAGTTCTTC.

This rearrangement joins TRBV5-5 to TRBJ2-5; weak D call: TRBD2 (5 bases). The length of the CDR3 is 13 residues. Trimming shortened V by 2 bases and J by 5 bases, and 10 bases separated the two germline ends. CDR1 and CDR2 (germline): SGHKS, YYEKEE (reference sequence). CDR3 DNA: TGTGCCAGCAGCTTTCGGGAAAGGGAGACCCAGTACTTC. It translates to CASSFRERETQYF.

The V and J genes are TRBV27 and TRBJ1-4, with 9 bases matching TRBD1. The CDR3 is 13 residues long. V trimming: 5 bases; J trimming: 8 bases; junction bases outside the gene matches: 3. Germline V gene data show CDR1 as MNHEY and CDR2 as SMNVEV (reference sequence). For the CDR3, the DNA is TGTGCCAGCAGTCCGACAGGGGGGGAAAAACTGTTTTTT. Translating it yields CASSPTGGEKLFF.

V usage is TRBV18 and J usage is TRBJ1-5, with TRBD1 identical over 8 bases. Germline loops: CDR1 KGHSH, CDR2 LQKENI. V dropped 6 bases and J dropped 7; count of bases not matched to a gene: 11. The CDR3 has 15 amino acids. The CDR3 loop reads CASSPSRGREQPQHF. CDR3 DNA: TGTGCCAGCTCCCCGTCCAGGGGGCGGGAACAGCCCCAGCATTTT.

V and J are TRBV3-1 (or the pseudogene TRBV3-2) and TRBJ2-5; D is undetermined. The CDR3 totals 11 residues. The V gene lost 3 bases and the J gene lost 3 bases, with 2 bases spanning the gap. In germline, CDR1 is LGHDT, CDR2 YNNKEL (reference sequence). CDR3: CASSHKETQYF. CDR3 nucleotide sequence: TGTGCCAGCAGCCACAAAGAGACCCAGTACTTC.

This clone was seen once. The chain links TRBV5-4 to TRBJ1-2; 9 bases line up with TRBD1. In germline, CDR1 is SGHNT, CDR2 YYREEE (reference sequence). The CDR3 is made up of 13 amino acids. The ends lost 5 bases at V and 6 bases at J; junction bases unmatched: 5. As DNA, the CDR3 is TGTGCCAGCAGATCGGGACAGGGTAATGGCTACACCTTC. This codes for CASRSGQGNGYTF.

The V gene is TRBV2, the J gene TRBJ2-1, with 7 bases that match TRBD1. CDR1 is SNHLY, CDR2 FYNNEI, per germline. J lost 3 bases, V lost 4 bases, and 9 bases had no gene match. This CDR3 spans 16 amino acids. The CDR3 sequence: CASSAEAGGVYNEQFF. CDR3 coding DNA: TGTGCCAGCAGTGCCGAAGCAGGGGGAGTCTACAATGAGCAGTTCTTC.

This clone was seen a few times. The chain recombines TRBV7-6 with TRBJ2-7; D call uncertain. This CDR3 comprises 14 residues. Germline V gene sequence: CDR1 SGHVS, CDR2 FNYEAQ. V lost 3 bases to trimming and J lost 4 bases, with 13 bases between them. In DNA form, the CDR3 reads TGTGCCAGCAGCTTTGGTCCGGGTTGGTACGAGCAGTACTTC. Its protein is CASSFGPGWYEQYF.

V is TRBV27 and J is TRBJ1-1; D gene uncertain. Between the trimmed V and J ends, which lost 4 bases and 6 bases, there was a span of 12 bases. This CDR3 is 13 amino acids long. The germline V gene encodes CDR1 MNHEY and CDR2 SMNVEV (reference sequence). CDR3 coding DNA: TGTGCCAGCAGTTATGGACTGAGGGCTGAAGCTTTCTTT. Encoded protein: CASSYGLRAEAFF.